These T cell receptor beta chains were read from a single sample in a study of T cells in Graves' hyperthyroidism and ophthalmopathy. TCRdb called the multiplex PCR reads again in MiXCR, with one record for every CDR3 protein. The sample consists of some 800,000 distinct CDR3 sequences, over 35% of them appearing once. The sequenced sample consisted of blood. The origin of the receptors is a man aged 18 to 30 with Graves' hyperthyroidism. Each CDR3 is given with its conserved first and last residue. Fields, in order: D gene, clone size, J gene, V gene, CDR3 DNA, CDR3 protein. A D gene is named only where the DNA matches it firmly. The size of a clone is reported for some rows only, either as once, few or many, or as a class for expanded clones.

D gene: TRBD1; clone size: -; J gene: TRBJ2-7; V gene: TRBV10-3; CDR3 DNA: TGTGCCATCAGTTACGCAGGGGGCTACGAGCAGTACTTC; CDR3 protein: CAISYAGGYEQYF
D gene: TRBD1; clone size: -; J gene: TRBJ1-1; V gene: TRBV9; CDR3 DNA: TGTGCCAGCAAAGGGGACAGGGAAATTGCCACTGAAGCTTTCTTT; CDR3 protein: CASKGDREIATEAFF
D gene: -; clone size: few; J gene: TRBJ2-7; V gene: TRBV5-6; CDR3 DNA: TGTGCCAGCAGCTTGGACAGGCGCCTCTACGAGCAGTACTTC; CDR3 protein: CASSLDRRLYEQYF
D gene: -; clone size: medium-sized; J gene: TRBJ2-5; V gene: TRBV2; CDR3 DNA: TGTGCCAGCAGTGACACAGGTTCCGGTGAGACCCAGTACTTC; CDR3 protein: CASSDTGSGETQYF
D gene: TRBD1; clone size: many; J gene: TRBJ1-5; V gene: TRBV7-2; CDR3 DNA: TGTGCCAGCAGCGACAGGGGTCTCAATCAGCCCCAGCATTTT; CDR3 protein: CASSDRGLNQPQHF
D gene: -; clone size: -; J gene: TRBJ1-1; V gene: TRBV6-6; CDR3 DNA: TGTGCCAGCAGTTACTCGACAGCAAAGGGGACTGAAGCTTTCTTT; CDR3 protein: CASSYSTAKGTEAFF
D gene: -; clone size: -; J gene: TRBJ2-6; V gene: TRBV7-9; CDR3 DNA: TGTGCCAGCAGCTACCCGGGCCCGAAGGCGGCTGGGGCCAACGTCCTGACTTTC; CDR3 protein: CASSYPGPKAAGANVLTF
D gene: TRBD1; clone size: few; J gene: TRBJ2-5; V gene: TRBV4-1; CDR3 DNA: TGTGCCAGCAGCCAGGGACAGCAAGAGACCCAGTACTTC; CDR3 protein: CASSQGQQETQYF
D gene: -; clone size: many; J gene: TRBJ1-4; V gene: TRBV7-9; CDR3 DNA: TGTGCCAGCAGCCCCGAGATAGGGAAACTGTTTTTT; CDR3 protein: CASSPEIGKLFF
D gene: -; clone size: -; J gene: TRBJ2-7; V gene: TRBV18; CDR3 DNA: TGTGCCAGCTCACCAGTGGGATACTCCTACGAGCAGTACTTC; CDR3 protein: CASSPVGYSYEQYF
D gene: TRBD2; clone size: few; J gene: TRBJ2-5; V gene: TRBV5-1; CDR3 DNA: TGCGCCAGCAGCTTGGCCGACCGGGAGGCGGAGACCCAGTACTTC; CDR3 protein: CASSLADREAETQYF